This T cell receptor beta chain was sequenced during a study of T cell changes during pregnancy in multiple sclerosis. Clones were sequenced by immunoSEQ multiplex PCR, and TCRdb holds only the in-frame ones, with some missing. Of tens of thousands of clones listed, about nine tenths were seen once; the top ten hold about 6.3%. V lost 0 bases and J lost 9, with 6 bases in between. Germline-derived CDR1 and CDR2 are MNHEY and SVGAGI. This CDR3 spans 12 amino acids. The input for sequencing was CD8+ T cells from peripheral blood mononuclear cells, taken in the second trimester of pregnancy. J is TRBJ2-1 and V is TRBV6-5; D call uncertain. The clonotype originates from a female donor with multiple sclerosis, enrolled in a pregnancy study. CDR3 in DNA: TGTGCCAGCAGTTACTCGACTGGTGAGCAGTTCTTC. This sequence encodes CASSYSTGEQFF.